The clone carrying this T cell receptor (beta chain) was recorded many times. The CDR3 runs to 16 residues. Germline V lookup: CDR1 MGHRA, CDR2 YSYEKL. Trimming shortened V by 2 bases and J by 0 bases, and 13 bases separated the two germline ends. MiXCR, applied by TCRdb to the reads, yields one record per CDR3 protein. The data hold around 180,000 distinct CDR3 sequences, with approximately 20% observed a single time. The data belong to a study of T cell repertoires in cytomegalovirus infection. The sample consisted of PBMCs. The rearrangement links TRBV4-1 to TRBJ1-1, with D possibly matching TRBD1 (6 bases). The TCR sequence derives from a human donor in good health (CMV status not recorded). Some clones in this sample may be carry-over from other donors' samples. CDR3 amino acids: CASSQYWDTMNTEAFF. As DNA, the CDR3 is TGCGCCAGCAGCCAATACTGGGACACGATGAACACTGAAGCTTTCTTT.